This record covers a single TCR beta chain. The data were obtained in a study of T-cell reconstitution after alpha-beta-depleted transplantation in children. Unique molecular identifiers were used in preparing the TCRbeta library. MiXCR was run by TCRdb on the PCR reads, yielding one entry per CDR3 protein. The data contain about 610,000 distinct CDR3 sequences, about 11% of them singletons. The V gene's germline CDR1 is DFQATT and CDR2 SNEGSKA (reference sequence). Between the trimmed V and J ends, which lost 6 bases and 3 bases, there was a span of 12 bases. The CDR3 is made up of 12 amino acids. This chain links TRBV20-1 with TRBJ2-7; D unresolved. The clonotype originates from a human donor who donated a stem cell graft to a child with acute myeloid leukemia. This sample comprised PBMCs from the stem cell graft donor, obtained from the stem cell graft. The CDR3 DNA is TGCAGTGCAACGCTAAAGAACTACGAGCAGTACTTC. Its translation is CSATLKNYEQYF.